One sample yielded the 25 T cell receptor beta chains listed below, sequenced in a study of identical twins. TCRdb itself ran the 5' RACE reads through MiXCR, one entry per CDR3 protein. The table shows approximately 890,000 distinct CDR3 sequences, with 10% to 15% occurring only once. The data were also submitted as part of a second study, on yellow fever vaccine responses in identical twins.

Sequencing was performed on PBMCs. The receptors shown here come from a woman aged 18-35 years in good health.

Only a few counts were recorded for this clonotype. The chain joins TRBV12-3 or TRBV12-4 to TRBJ2-4; 7 positions agree with TRBD2. The V segment lost 6 bases and the J segment 7 bases; nucleotides outside the gene matches: 12. The CDR3 runs 15 residues. The CDR3 DNA reads TGTGCCAGCAGCGTATCCCCTGGCGGGGGTAACATTCAGTACTTC. It encodes CASSVSPGGGNIQYF.

This clonotype occurred a few times. The chain combines TRBV6-1 with TRBJ1-1; no reliable D call. In germline, CDR1 is MNHNS, CDR2 SASEGT. The CDR3 has 13 residues. Trimming shortened V by 7 bases and J by 1 base, and 10 bases separated the two germline ends. CDR3 amino acids: CASTGSGNTEAFF. For the CDR3, the DNA is TGTGCCAGCACCGGTTCGGGGAACACTGAAGCTTTCTTT.

This clonotype has a count of ten or more. CDR3 amino acids: CASSGQGDTGELFF. Written as DNA, the CDR3 is TGCGCCAGCAGCGGACAGGGGGACACCGGGGAGCTGTTTTTT. The V gene is TRBV5-1, the J gene TRBJ2-2; 10 nucleotides line up with TRBD1. The germline CDR1 and CDR2 sequences are SGHRS and YFSETQ. J lost 3 bases, V lost 4 bases, and 0 bases had no gene match. This CDR3 has 14 amino acids.

This clonotype came up a few times. This chain uses TRBV4-1 with TRBJ1-2; weak D call: TRBD1 (6 bases). The CDR3 is 13 amino acids. The germline gives CDR1 MGHRA, CDR2 YSYEKL. The germline V and J ends were trimmed by 1 base and 8 bases, with 11 bases remaining between them. DNA for the CDR3: TGCGCCAGCAGCCAAGCGGGGGCTGGAGGCTACACCTTC. Encoded protein: CASSQAGAGGYTF.

This clonotype was seen only a few times. The rearrangement links TRBV20-1 to TRBJ2-7; 9 nucleotides align to TRBD1. The germline V gene has CDR1 DFQATT and CDR2 SNEGSKA (reference sequence). V lost 3 bases to trimming and J lost 3 bases; unmatched junction nucleotides: 18. The CDR3 covers 18 residues. CDR3 loop: CSASGGQGQTPKIYEQYF. DNA of the CDR3: TGCAGTGCTAGCGGCGGACAGGGGCAAACCCCCAAGATCTACGAGCAGTACTTC.

This clonotype appeared a few times. The genes are TRBV4-1 and TRBJ2-3; the D is unclear. In germline, CDR1 is MGHRA, CDR2 YSYEKL. V was shortened by 0 bases and J by 4 bases, with 11 bases between the two germline ends. CDR3 length: 15 residues. The CDR3 region is CASSQDFSGADTQYF. CDR3 nucleotide sequence: TGCGCCAGCAGCCAAGATTTCAGTGGCGCAGATACGCAGTATTTT.

This clonotype occurred a few times. The V and J genes are TRBV10-3 and TRBJ1-1; D perhaps matches TRBD1 (6 bases). Between the trimmed V and J ends, which lost 0 bases and 7 bases, there was a span of 15 bases. This CDR3 contains 15 residues. The germline V gene has CDR1 ENHRY and CDR2 SYGVKD. The chain's CDR3 is CAISESSQGKGEAFF. The CDR3 DNA sequence: TGTGCCATCAGTGAGTCGTCACAGGGTAAGGGTGAAGCTTTCTTT.

This clonotype was recorded a few times. V and J are TRBV20-1 and TRBJ2-7; D may be TRBD1 or TRBD2 (5 bases each). Trimming removed 1 base at V and 10 bases at J, with 11 bases between. Germline assignment: CDR1 DFQATT and CDR2 SNEGSKA (reference sequence). There are 11 residues in the CDR3. This CDR3 is CSARAGTDQYV. CDR3 nucleotide sequence: TGCAGTGCTAGAGCGGGGACCGATCAGTACGTC.

The chain links TRBV3-1 to TRBJ2-7; no definite D call. Germline lookup yields CDR1 LGHDT and CDR2 YNNKEL (reference sequence). V was pared by 3 bases and J by 6 bases, with 9 bases between. The CDR3 contains 12 residues. CDR3: CASSQRHGEQYF. DNA of the CDR3: TGTGCCAGCAGCCAGAGGCACGGCGAGCAGTACTTC.

This clonotype was counted between two and nine times. The genes are TRBV5-1 and TRBJ2-1; 7 positions match TRBD1. J lost 1 base, V lost 1 base, and 8 bases had no gene match. The length of the CDR3 is 17 residues. The germline CDR1 and CDR2 sequences are SGHRS and YFSETQ. CDR3 coding DNA: TGCGCCAGCAGCTTGCCGGGACAGCCCGGGTCCTACAATGAGCAGTTCTTC. Protein product: CASSLPGQPGSYNEQFF.

This sequence joins TRBV4-2 and TRBJ1-5; no clear D. Between the trimmed V and J ends, which lost 1 base and 4 bases, there was a span of 8 bases. CDR1 LGHNA and CDR2 YNFKEQ come from the germline V gene. The CDR3 consists of 14 residues. CDR3 amino acids: CASSQGLENQPQHF. The CDR3 bases are TGTGCCAGCAGCCAAGGTTTGGAGAATCAGCCCCAGCATTTT.

This clonotype was counted a few times. V gene TRBV9 combines with J gene TRBJ2-1; no reliable D call. Germline CDR1 SGDLS, CDR2 YYNGEE. CDR3 size: 14 residues. The V and J ends lost 6 bases and 2 bases respectively, with 12 bases between them. The CDR3, as DNA: TGTGCCAGCAATCTAGGTTACCCCTACAATGAGCAGTTCTTC. Protein product: CASNLGYPYNEQFF.

In this sample, this clonotype turned up a few times. The chain is built from TRBV2 and TRBJ2-1, with D tentatively TRBD1 (6 bases). CDR1 SNHLY and CDR2 FYNNEI come from the germline V gene. CDR3 length equals 14 residues. Trimming removed 5 bases from V and 8 bases from J, with 16 bases in between. The CDR3 sequence: CASSHEDRRDEQFF. In nucleotides, the CDR3 is TGTGCCAGCAGTCACGAAGACAGGCGGGATGAGCAGTTCTTC.

The chain couples TRBV2 to TRBJ1-3; a weak D match, TRBD1 (6 bases). This CDR3 is 13 amino acids long. V was shortened by 11 bases and J by 15 bases, with 26 bases between the two germline ends. Germline V gene data show CDR1 as SNHLY and CDR2 as FYNNEI. In DNA, the CDR3 is TGTGCCGTACCGGGACAAGGCTCAACGTTTGAATATTTT. Translation: CAVPGQGSTFEYF.

The rearrangement links TRBV7-2 to TRBJ2-5, with 11 bases aligning to TRBD2. Germline-derived CDR1 and CDR2 are SGHTA and FQGNSA. V lost 8 bases, J lost 0 bases, and 5 bases stayed unmatched. The CDR3 sequence is 15 residues long. In DNA, the CDR3 is TGTGCCAGCTCCTGGACTAGCGGGTACCAAGAGACCCAGTACTTC. Protein: CASSWTSGYQETQYF.

V and J are TRBV15 and TRBJ2-7; either TRBD1 or TRBD2 may fit D (6 bases each). CDR1 and CDR2 (germline): LNHNV, YYDKDF (reference sequence). V was trimmed by 0 bases and J by 3 bases, leaving 12 bases between them. The CDR3 runs to 15 residues. DNA of the CDR3: TGTGCCACCAGCAGAGAAAGGGGGGAATACTACGAGCAGTACTTC. This sequence encodes CATSRERGEYYEQYF. Using reference TRBV15 and TRBJ2-7 for the parts outside the CDR3, the full variable domain is DAMVIQNPRYQVTQFGKPVTLSCSQTLNHNVMYWYQQKSSQAPKLLFHYYDKDFNNEADTPDNFQSRRPNTSFCFLDIRSPGLGDTAMYLCATSRERGEYYEQYFGPGTRLTVT.

The V gene is TRBV7-2, the J gene TRBJ2-3, with 7 bases fitting TRBD2. The CDR3 is 15 residues long. From germline, CDR1 is SGHTA and CDR2 FQGNSA. The V and J ends lost 5 bases and 4 bases, in that order; junction bases with no gene match: 9. The CDR3 loop is CASSRGGSRSDTQYF. Written as DNA, the CDR3 is TGTGCCAGCAGCCGAGGCGGGAGTCGTTCAGATACGCAGTATTTT.

This clonotype was seen more than once but under ten times. The chain uses TRBV2 and TRBJ1-1; 8 bases fit TRBD1. This CDR3 has 16 amino acids. Germline values: CDR1 SNHLY, CDR2 FYNNEI. The ends lost 2 bases at V and 1 base at J; junction bases unmatched: 6. CDR3 in amino acids: CASSESRTGRNTEAFF. Written as DNA, the CDR3 is TGTGCCAGCAGTGAATCACGGACAGGGAGGAACACTGAAGCTTTCTTT. The complete variable domain, with remaining parts taken from reference TRBV2 and TRBJ1-1, reads EPEVTQTPSHQVTQMGQEVILRCVPISNHLYFYWYRQILGQKVEFLVSFYNNEISEKSEIFDDQFSVERPDGSNFTLKIRSTKLEDSAMYFCASSESRTGRNTEAFFGQGTRLTVV.

A few counts support this clonotype. The V gene is TRBV14, the J gene TRBJ2-1; D possibly corresponds to TRBD2 (5 bases). This CDR3 is 15 amino acids long. Germline V gene data show CDR1 as SGHDN and CDR2 as FVKESK. V lost 3 bases to trimming and J lost 4 bases, with 13 bases between them. The CDR3 loop reads CASSQWLALYNEQFF. The CDR3, as DNA: TGTGCCAGCAGCCAGTGGCTAGCTCTTTACAATGAGCAGTTCTTC.

This clonotype was seen at least ten times. V and J are TRBV5-1 and TRBJ1-1, with D possibly matching TRBD1 (5 bases). The CDR3 is 16 amino acids. The V end was cut by 4 bases, the J end by 5 bases, with 21 bases between. CDR1 is SGHRS and CDR2 is YFSETQ in the germline V gene. CDR3 region: CASSPAQGILGTEAFF. DNA for the CDR3: TGCGCCAGCAGCCCCGCGCAGGGTATATTGGGAACTGAAGCTTTCTTT.

The chain combines TRBV7-6 with TRBJ2-7, with 8 bases that match TRBD2. V trimming: 4 bases; J trimming: 4 bases; junction bases outside the gene matches: 9. The CDR3 extends over 15 amino acids. In germline, CDR1 is SGHVS, CDR2 FNYEAQ. The CDR3 coding sequence is TGTGCCAGCAGCTCATCGAGCGGGAGCCGGTACGAGCAGTACTTC. It yields the protein CASSSSSGSRYEQYF.

The chain joins TRBV10-3 to TRBJ2-7; TRBD2 might be the D (5 bases). The CDR3 length is 12 residues. The germline V and J ends were trimmed by 8 bases and 3 bases, with 11 bases remaining between them. Germline V gene sequence: CDR1 ENHRY, CDR2 SYGVKD. Written as DNA, the CDR3 is TGTGCCATCGGAGGCACGAACTACGAGCAGTACGTC. Translation: CAIGGTNYEQYV.

The rearrangement uses TRBV19 and TRBJ1-1; D is possibly TRBD1 (6 bases). V shed 9 bases and J shed 4 bases, with 12 bases lying between them. Germline assignment: CDR1 LNHDA and CDR2 SQIVND (reference sequence). The CDR3 runs 12 residues. This CDR3 is CASHRVGTEAFF. CDR3 coding DNA: TGTGCCAGCCACAGGGTTGGCACTGAAGCTTTCTTT.

The V and J genes are TRBV6-5 and TRBJ2-3; D may correspond to TRBD1 or TRBD2 (6 bases each). The CDR3 is 15 amino acids. The germline V gene has CDR1 MNHEY and CDR2 SVGAGI. Trimming pared 3 bases from V and 2 bases from J, leaving 12 bases between. CDR3 sequence reads: CASSYSGANTDTQYF. The DNA of the CDR3 is TGTGCCAGCAGTTATTCGGGGGCCAACACAGATACGCAGTATTTT.

The chain uses TRBV12-5 and TRBJ1-1, with TRBD1 identical over 8 bases. Germline values: CDR1 LGHNT, CDR2 FRNRAP. The CDR3 has 15 residues. The V segment lost 1 base and the J segment 2 bases; nucleotides outside the gene matches: 3. This CDR3 is CASGLGQGQNTEAFF. The CDR3, as DNA: TGTGCTAGTGGTTTGGGACAGGGGCAAAACACTGAAGCTTTCTTT.